A single TCR beta chain is shown here with its context. The antigen remains undetermined. Germline V gene sequence: CDR1 ENHRY, CDR2 SYGVKD. Trimming removed 4 bases from V and 7 bases from J, with 11 bases in between. The CDR3 totals 13 residues. Unique molecular identifiers had been added to the TCR beta cDNA libraries. TCRdb called the PCR reads again in MiXCR, with one record for every CDR3 protein. The sample shows about 820,000 distinct CDR3 sequences, around 50% of them seen only once. This record belongs to a study of post-analysis software for immune sequencing data. Study-level findings and limits: Patients carried several TRBV segments more frequently than controls did, and TRBV5-6, TRBV5-1 and TRBV20-1 were among them. Diversity measured as normalized Chao1 was significantly lower in multiple sclerosis patients than in controls.

The gene calls are TRBV10-3 and TRBJ2-4; tentative D call: TRBD2 (6 bases). Sequenced material: blood. This TCR derives from a girl under 18 with multiple sclerosis. The chain's CDR3 is CAISAGEGNIQYF. The CDR3 DNA reads TGTGCCATCAGTGCGGGAGAGGGGAACATTCAGTACTTC.